The sequence of this T cell receptor (beta chain) was determined in a study of spatial heterogeneity in lung cancer. Study at large: Raw-read counts averaged over ten per unique TCR and UMI combination.

Noted time point: sample taken at primary tumor resection. Researchers sequenced whole RNA taken from tumor, nontumor lung or frozen PBMC without sorting. This clonotype was seen repeatedly, ten times or more. What it binds is not known. Study results and limitations: For expanded intratumoral alpha and beta TCRs, counts tracked tumor mutation counts. Tracking of ubiquitous and regional nonsynonymous mutations by counts of ubiquitous and regional expanded TCRs, respectively, was seen.

J gave up 5 bases and V 2 bases, and 15 bases lay outside the gene matches. From germline, CDR1 is MGHRA and CDR2 YSYEKL. This CDR3 has 18 amino acids. Single TCR cDNA molecules each had their own unique molecular identifier. TCRdb re-analysed the 5' RACE reads in MiXCR, keeping a single row per CDR3 protein. In the table there are more than 20,000 distinct CDR3 sequences, around 2.8% of which are singletons. This sequence joins TRBV4-1 and TRBJ1-1; 9 positions match TRBD1. The sequencing used lung tumor tissue, collected at surgery. The sequence derives from a male donor with early-stage non-small cell lung cancer. CDR3 DNA sequence: TGCGCCAGCAGCCAACCACTCCAAATCCACAGGGGGCTTACTGAAGCTTTCTTT. Protein: CASSQPLQIHRGLTEAFF.